The 13 T cell receptor beta chains below all came from one sample that was sequenced in a study of brain T cells in children with intractable seizures. Assay used: immunoSEQ multiplex PCR; TCRdb lists only in-frame clones, some missing. This table holds a few hundred thousand clones, 93% found once. The time point denotes: blood from clinic visit 5 months post-surgery; TSC patient then seizure free. This specimen was peripheral blood, taken more than 4 months after surgery. Receptors originate from a boy in the first two years of life with tuberous sclerosis and intractable seizures.

The chain employs TRBV7-9 and TRBJ1-2; 9 bases are shared with TRBD1. V trimming: 5 bases; J trimming: 3 bases; junction bases outside the gene matches: 4. There are 14 residues in the CDR3. Germline CDR1 reads SEHNR; CDR2 reads FQNEAQ (reference sequence). The CDR3 is CASSPWTGDYGYTF. In DNA form, the CDR3 reads TGTGCCAGCAGCCCGTGGACAGGGGACTATGGCTACACCTTC. Full variable domain (rest looked up from reference TRBV7-9 and TRBJ1-2): DTGVSQNPRHKITKRGQNVTFRCDPISEHNRLYWYRQTLGQGPEFLTYFQNEAQLEKSRLLSDRFSAERPKGSFSTLEIQRTEQGDSAMYLCASSPWTGDYGYTFGSGTRLTVV.

For the CDR3, the DNA is TGTGCCAGCTCACCAGGGCCTTCTGAGTTCTTC. Protein: CASSPGPSEFF. This rearrangement joins TRBV18 to TRBJ2-1; D ambiguous. V gave up 2 bases and J gave up 14 bases, with 10 bases separating them. CDR3 size: 11 residues. In germline, CDR1 is KGHSH, CDR2 LQKENI.

This clone was recorded once. The CDR3 nucleotides read TGCGCCAGCCGCCAGGATAACTATGGCTACACCTTC. Encoded protein: CASRQDNYGYTF. This chain uses TRBV5-1 with TRBJ1-2; D is unclear. The CDR3 has 12 residues. V dropped 7 bases and J dropped 1 base, with 8 bases sitting between them. Germline CDR1 is SGHRS and CDR2 is YFSETQ.

Only a few counts were recorded for this clone. The chain recombines TRBV27 with TRBJ1-1, with 7 bases identical to TRBD1. Germline CDR1 is MNHEY and CDR2 is SMNVEV (reference sequence). This CDR3 has 14 residues. With V trimmed by 5 bases and J by 3 bases, 6 bases remained unmatched. The CDR3 sequence: CASSLWDSYTEAFF. The CDR3, as DNA: TGTGCCAGCAGTCTCTGGGACAGTTACACTGAAGCTTTCTTT.

The chain joins TRBV18 to TRBJ2-7; 12 bases match TRBD1. The CDR3 is made up of 15 amino acids. With V trimmed by 3 bases and J by 9 bases, 9 bases remained unmatched. Germline V gene sequence: CDR1 KGHSH, CDR2 LQKENI. The CDR3 nucleotides are TGTGCCAGCTCACCGCCGGGACAGGGGGCGAGCGGGCAGTACTTC. Its translation is CASSPPGQGASGQYF.

The gene calls are TRBV4-1 and TRBJ1-1; 8 bases are shared with TRBD1. V shed 1 base and J 3 bases; nucleotides not matched to a gene: 10. CDR1 is MGHRA and CDR2 is YSYEKL in the germline V gene. The CDR3 covers 17 residues. This chain's CDR3 is CASSQGTGFGADTEAFF. The CDR3 region has the DNA TGCGCCAGCAGCCAAGGGACAGGGTTCGGGGCGGACACTGAAGCTTTCTTT.

The chain links TRBV7-2 to TRBJ2-1; 8 bases are a match to TRBD2. The CDR3 extends over 18 amino acids. V lost 3 bases to trimming and J lost 8 bases; unmatched junction nucleotides: 18. Germline V gene data show CDR1 as SGHTA and CDR2 as FQGNSA. For the CDR3, the DNA is TGTGCCAGCAGCTTCACGTTGCGGGGGGAGGGAAGGAAGGATGAGCAGTTCTTC. Its translation: CASSFTLRGEGRKDEQFF.

This chain uses TRBV5-6 with TRBJ1-4; a weak D match, TRBD1 (5 bases). Trimming shortened V by 1 base and J by 7 bases, and 5 bases separated the two germline ends. Germline CDR1 SGHDT, CDR2 YYEEEE. The CDR3 is 12 residues long. The CDR3 region is CASSLQGEKLFF. The CDR3 bases are TGTGCCAGCAGCTTGCAGGGTGAAAAACTGTTTTTT.

The rearrangement uses TRBV7-2 and TRBJ2-3; D uncertain. Trimming shortened V by 0 bases and J by 1 base, and 8 bases separated the two germline ends. The CDR3 spans 15 residues. The germline gives CDR1 SGHTA, CDR2 FQGNSA. The CDR3 nucleotides are TGTGCCAGCAGCTTAGCGCTAGATCGCACAGATACGCAGTATTTT. Amino acids: CASSLALDRTDTQYF. Full variable domain (remainder filled in from reference TRBV7-2 and TRBJ2-3): GAGVSQSPSNKVTEKGKDVELRCDPISGHTALYWYRQSLGQGLEFLIYFQGNSAPDKSGLPSDRFSAERTGGSVSTLTIQRTQQEDSAVYLCASSLALDRTDTQYFGPGTRLTVL.

The chain couples TRBV7-9 to TRBJ1-2; 8 nucleotides align to TRBD1. Germline V gene data show CDR1 as SEHNR and CDR2 as FQNEAQ (reference sequence). With V trimmed by 5 bases and J by 5 bases, 7 bases remained unmatched. The CDR3 consists of 14 residues. This chain's CDR3 is CASSPPDRVYGYTF. CDR3 nucleotide sequence: TGTGCCAGCAGCCCCCCGGACAGGGTTTATGGCTACACCTTC.

CDR3 in amino acids: CASSFGGTGASPLHF. In nucleotides, the CDR3 is TGTGCCAGCAGCTTTGGCGGGACAGGGGCTTCACCCCTCCACTTT. The V and J genes are TRBV28 and TRBJ1-6; TRBD1 matches at 10 bases. The CDR3 sequence is 15 residues long. Germline-derived CDR1 and CDR2 are MDHEN and SYDVKM. V shed 6 bases and J 9 bases; nucleotides not matched to a gene: 8.

V usage is TRBV6-5 and J usage is TRBJ1-2; a possible D gene is TRBD1 (5 bases). Germline V gives CDR1 MNHEY, CDR2 SVGAGI. CDR3 length equals 14 residues. Trimming removed 5 bases at V and 2 bases at J, with 12 bases between. This chain's CDR3 is CASSLSGANYGYTF. The CDR3 DNA sequence: TGTGCCAGCAGTCTCAGTGGGGCCAACTATGGCTACACCTTC.

This clone appeared once. The V call is TRBV11-2, the J call TRBJ2-2, with 10 bases lining up with TRBD2. Germline V gene lookup returns CDR1 SGHAT and CDR2 FQNNGV. V was clipped by 5 bases and J by 4 bases; unmatched bases: 10. The CDR3 is 17 residues long. CDR3 coding DNA: TGTGCCAGCAGCCCCTCAGCGGGGGGGCCTAGCACCGGGGAGCTGTTTTTT. Translated, it gives CASSPSAGGPSTGELFF.